What follows describes a single T cell receptor (beta chain). Its antigen is not known. Germline loops: CDR1 SGHTA, CDR2 FQGTGA. This CDR3 has 16 residues. The TRB cDNA libraries were prepared by 5' RACE with UMI labels. TCRdb re-called the 5' RACE reads and catalogs CDR3 proteins one per entry, DNA excluded. This table lists roughly 99,000 distinct CDR3 sequences. Naive CD8+ T lymphocytes were specified as CD45RO-CCR7+CD27+CD95-. This sample stems from a study of CXCR3-negative and CXCR3-positive naive CD8 T cells. Study results and limitations: TRB CDR3s were more hydrophobic in CXCR3-positive than in CXCR3-negative naive cells.

The sequence came from a human donor in good health. Some clones in this sample may be carry-over from other donors' samples. Input material: naive CXCR3+ CD8+ T cells from blood. Subset given: CD45RO-CCR7+CD27+CD95- naive CD8+ T cells expressing CXCR3 (TNR3+). This chain joins TRBV7-3 and TRBJ2-1; TCRdb reports TRBD2, a call that lacks DNA to check it against. CDR3 loop: CASSPSLMTSYNEQFF.